The rows below give T cell receptor beta chains drawn from one sample of a study of beta chain features in type 1 diabetes. Here immunoSEQ multiplex PCR was the method, and the copy in TCRdb shows in-frame clones only, minus some. The sample includes about 220,000 clones, approximately 10% of them seen just once. Specimen: central memory CD4+ T cells from blood. Every receptor here comes from a man aged 18 to 29 in good health. Both conserved end residues are part of each CDR3. A D gene is named only where the DNA matches it firmly. Expanded clones are given a class, and other clones once, few, many or no size at all.

CDR3,DNA,V,J,size,D
CASSYSVGELFF,TGTGCCAGCAGTTACTCGGTAGGGGAGCTGTTTTTT,TRBV6-5,TRBJ2-2,NA,NA
CSGLSGNTIYF,TGCAGTGGGCTCTCTGGAAACACCATATATTTT,TRBV20-1,TRBJ1-3,NA,NA
CASKGPNTEAFF,TGTGCCAGCAAAGGGCCGAACACTGAAGCTTTCTTT,TRBV28,TRBJ1-1,NA,NA
CSAYGQFSYNEQFF,TGCAGCGCCTATGGACAGTTCTCCTACAATGAGCAGTTCTTC,TRBV29-1,TRBJ2-1,many,NA
CASSTQQGNGELFF,TGTGCCAGCAGTACCCAACAGGGTAACGGGGAGCTGTTTTTT,TRBV2,TRBJ2-2,few,NA
CASSHLPTSGSSYEQYF,TGCGCCAGCAGCCACCTCCCTACTAGCGGGAGCTCCTACGAGCAGTACTTC,TRBV4-1,TRBJ2-7,many,TRBD2
CAWSELLGVLTF,TGTGCCTGGAGTGAACTCCTTGGCGTCCTGACTTTC,TRBV30,TRBJ2-6,NA,NA
CASSPRDGTDTQYF,TGTGCCAGCAGTCCCCGGGATGGGACAGATACGCAGTATTTT,TRBV6-6,TRBJ2-3,NA,NA
CASSGLAGEYEQYF,TGTGCCAGCAGCGGACTAGCGGGAGAATACGAGCAGTACTTC,TRBV7-9,TRBJ2-7,few,TRBD2
CSVEGTSGDGVYEQYF,TGCAGCGTTGAGGGGACTAGCGGGGACGGAGTCTACGAGCAGTACTTC,TRBV29-1,TRBJ2-7,few,TRBD2
CASSVEPRGAQFF,TGTGCCAGCAGCGTAGAGCCAAGGGGCGCACAGTTCTTC,TRBV9,TRBJ2-1,NA,NA
CASSLVDYGYTF,TGTGCCAGCAGCTTAGTCGACTATGGCTACACCTTC,TRBV7-9,TRBJ1-2,NA,NA
CASSLGLARDEQFF,TGTGCCAGCAGCTTGGGACTAGCGCGAGATGAGCAGTTCTTC,TRBV11-2,TRBJ2-1,few,TRBD2
CASSPGQGREKLFF,TGTGCCAGCAGCCCCGGACAGGGGAGGGAAAAACTGTTTTTT,TRBV11-2,TRBJ1-4,many,TRBD1
CAISESLAKNIQYF,TGTGCCATCAGTGAGTCTTTGGCCAAAAACATTCAGTACTTC,TRBV10-3,TRBJ2-4,many,NA
CASSLVSGNTEAFF,TGTGCCAGCAGCTTAGTTTCAGGAAACACTGAAGCTTTCTTT,TRBV11-2,TRBJ1-1,few,NA
CASSEAGGYGNEQFF,TGTGCCAGCAGTGAAGCGGGAGGGTACGGCAATGAGCAGTTCTTC,TRBV2,TRBJ2-1,few,TRBD2
CASSPTSGATYNEQFF,TGTGCCAGCAGCCCTACTAGCGGAGCTACCTACAATGAGCAGTTCTTC,TRBV7-3,TRBJ2-1,few,TRBD2
CASSELNRDWTYNEQFF,TGCGCCAGCAGTGAGTTGAACCGGGACTGGACCTACAATGAGCAGTTCTTC,TRBV10-2,TRBJ2-1,few,NA
CASRRNDRAQGDTQYF,TGTGCCAGCAGGCGGAACGACAGGGCACAGGGGGATACGCAGTATTTT,TRBV7-2,TRBJ2-3,NA,TRBD1
CASSLIGQTEAFF,TGCGCCAGCAGCCTAATCGGCCAGACTGAAGCTTTCTTT,TRBV4-1,TRBJ1-1,NA,NA
CASRSTGLPEGELFF,TGCGCCAGCAGGAGCACGGGACTACCAGAAGGGGAGCTGTTTTTT,TRBV5-1,TRBJ2-2,many,TRBD2
CAISGQGGSGANVLTF,TGTGCCATCAGTGGCCAAGGGGGCTCTGGGGCCAACGTCCTGACTTTC,TRBV10-3,TRBJ2-6,few,NA
CASSWYQETQYF,TGTGCCAGCAGCTGGTACCAAGAGACCCAGTACTTC,TRBV7-9,TRBJ2-5,many,NA
CASSMTGGNQPQHF,TGTGCCAGTAGTATGACAGGGGGCAATCAGCCCCAGCATTTT,TRBV19,TRBJ1-5,few,TRBD1
CASSQDPDTNTEAFF,TGTGCCAGCAGCCAAGATCCGGACACCAACACTGAAGCTTTCTTT,TRBV4-2,TRBJ1-1,NA,NA
CSGGQGYRSGELFF,TGCAGCGGGGGACAGGGGTATCGGTCCGGGGAGCTGTTTTTT,TRBV29-1,TRBJ2-2,few,TRBD1
CSVLDRDAYNEQFF,TGCAGCGTTCTGGACAGGGATGCCTACAATGAGCAGTTCTTC,TRBV29-1,TRBJ2-1,NA,TRBD1
CAWSVGQPRNYGYTF,TGTGCCTGGAGTGTGGGGCAGCCCAGGAACTATGGCTACACCTTC,TRBV30,TRBJ1-2,NA,NA
CASSESRNRGFQGAIYF,TGTGCCAGCAGTGAATCCCGGAACAGGGGATTCCAAGGGGCCATATATTTT,TRBV25-1,TRBJ1-3,NA,TRBD1
CASSEGGPIIPYNEQFF,TGTGCCAGCAGTGAAGGGGGACCCATCATTCCCTACAATGAGCAGTTCTTC,TRBV6-1,TRBJ2-1,few,NA
CASSFSSGSNEQFF,TGTGCCAGCAGCTTTAGCTCGGGGTCCAATGAGCAGTTCTTC,TRBV7-2,TRBJ2-1,NA,NA
CASSSTGHEQYF,TGTGCCAGCAGCTCGACAGGGCACGAGCAGTACTTC,TRBV11-2,TRBJ2-7,few,TRBD1
CASSALRLAGDEQFF,TGTGCCAGCAGCGCTCTCCGACTAGCGGGAGACGAGCAGTTCTTC,TRBV6-5,TRBJ2-1,NA,TRBD2
CASSYGTASYNEQFF,TGTGCCAGCAGCTACGGGACAGCCTCCTACAATGAGCAGTTCTTC,TRBV7-8,TRBJ2-1,few,TRBD1
CASSSGYNEQFF,TGTGCCAGCAGCTCAGGGTACAATGAGCAGTTCTTC,TRBV25-1,TRBJ2-1,few,NA
CASSLEGTRSSYEQYF,TGTGCCAGCAGCTTGGAGGGGACACGCTCCTCCTACGAGCAGTACTTC,TRBV5-4,TRBJ2-7,few,NA
CAISGQTGTYTEAFF,TGTGCCATCAGTGGTCAGACAGGGACTTACACTGAAGCTTTCTTT,TRBV10-3,TRBJ1-1,NA,TRBD1
CASSVSGGETQYF,TGTGCCAGCAGCGTTTCCGGAGGAGAGACCCAGTACTTC,TRBV9,TRBJ2-5,NA,NA
CASSDRDRGGSGNQPQHF,TGTGCCAGCAGTGACCGGGACAGGGGGGGTAGCGGCAATCAGCCCCAGCATTTT,TRBV6-1,TRBJ1-5,NA,TRBD1
CASSAGWNEQFF,TGTGCCAGCAGCGCAGGCTGGAATGAGCAGTTCTTC,TRBV7-2,TRBJ2-1,NA,NA
CASSLGGLAGRTDTQYF,TGTGCCAGCAGTTTAGGTGGACTAGCGGGGAGAACAGATACGCAGTATTTT,TRBV28,TRBJ2-3,NA,TRBD2
CASSSTSVADTQYF,TGTGCCAGCAGTTCGACTAGCGTCGCAGATACGCAGTATTTT,TRBV6-1,TRBJ2-3,NA,TRBD2
CAGEAGGWNEQFF,TGTGCTGGCGAGGCGGGCGGGTGGAATGAGCAGTTCTTC,TRBV30,TRBJ2-1,NA,NA
CASSETGGWRGYTF,TGTGCCAGCAGTGAAACAGGGGGCTGGCGTGGCTACACCTTC,TRBV25-1,TRBJ1-2,few,TRBD1
CSVCLGRNTEAFF,TGCAGCGTTTGTCTCGGGCGGAACACTGAAGCTTTCTTT,TRBV29-1,TRBJ1-1,few,NA
CAISEMGREQFF,TGTGCCATCAGTGAGATGGGTAGAGAGCAGTTCTTC,TRBV10-3,TRBJ2-1,many,NA
CASSPSRPEGNEQFF,TGTGCCAGCAGCCCTAGTCGACCCGAGGGGAATGAGCAGTTCTTC,TRBV21-1,TRBJ2-1,few,NA
CASSLAGTADEAFF,TGTGCCAGCAGCTTAGCCGGGACAGCTGATGAAGCTTTCTTT,TRBV7-2,TRBJ1-1,NA,TRBD1
CASSFSEEKLFF,TGTGCCAGCAGTTTTTCAGAGGAAAAACTGTTTTTT,TRBV28,TRBJ1-4,few,NA
CASSNNRGGETQYF,TGTGCCAGCAGCAACAACAGGGGAGGAGAGACCCAGTACTTC,TRBV7-3,TRBJ2-5,few,NA
CASSPGRAGANVLTF,TGTGCCAGCAGCCCCGGACGGGCTGGGGCCAACGTCCTGACTTTC,TRBV5-6,TRBJ2-6,NA,NA
CASKVQRGSYEQYF,TGTGCCAGTAAAGTCCAGCGGGGGTCCTACGAGCAGTACTTC,TRBV19,TRBJ2-7,few,TRBD2
CASSLNAGTVDTQYF,TGTGCCAGCAGCTTAAACGCGGGGACTGTAGATACGCAGTATTTT,TRBV7-9,TRBJ2-3,many,NA